The next 8 T cell receptor beta chains were all read from a single sample in a study of shared clonotypes between healthy human individuals. Naive CD8 cells were CD45RO-negative, positively selected for CCR7, excluding terminally differentiated effector memory CD45RA+ cells. Clones were sequenced by immunoSEQ multiplex PCR, and TCRdb holds only the in-frame ones, with some missing. The sample lists approximately 1.9 million clones; roughly 93% were seen once. The sample taken for sequencing was naive CD8+ T cells from PBMCs. These receptors were taken from a man aged 18-30 years in good health. Some clones in this sample may be carry-over from other donors' samples.

J is TRBJ2-2 and V is TRBV6-5; D is perhaps TRBD2 (7 bases). Trimming took 5 bases from V and 6 from J, leaving 16 bases between them. Looked up from germline, CDR1 is MNHEY and CDR2 is SVGAGI. There are 15 residues in the CDR3. CDR3 in amino acids: CASSAARGAAGELFF. CDR3 coding DNA: TGTGCCAGCAGTGCGGCCCGGGGGGCTGCCGGGGAGCTGTTTTTT.

The V and J genes are TRBV28 and TRBJ2-2; D may be TRBD2 (6 bases). V gave up 6 bases and J gave up 3 bases, with 14 bases separating them. The germline gives CDR1 MDHEN, CDR2 SYDVKM. This CDR3 has 15 amino acids. The DNA for the CDR3 is TGTGCCAGCAGCCGAACCGGGACTTACACCGGGGAGCTGTTTTTT. This encodes CASSRTGTYTGELFF.

This CDR3 is CSVSGLAYIYNEQFF. The CDR3 nucleotides are TGCAGCGTTTCGGGACTAGCATACATCTACAATGAGCAGTTCTTC. The rearrangement joins TRBV29-1 to TRBJ2-1, with 9 bases lining up with TRBD2. V dropped 5 bases and J dropped 3; count of bases not matched to a gene: 8. This CDR3 is 15 amino acids long. The germline gives CDR1 SQVTM, CDR2 ANQGSEA.

The chain links TRBV15 to TRBJ2-5, with 9 bases lining up with TRBD1. Germline V gene data show CDR1 as LNHNV and CDR2 as YYDKDF (reference sequence). V lost 0 bases, J lost 4 bases, and 12 bases stayed unmatched. The CDR3 contains 18 residues. The CDR3 DNA follows: TGTGCCACCAGCAGAGATAACGACGGGACAGGGATCGGAGAGACCCAGTACTTC. As protein: CATSRDNDGTGIGETQYF.

This sequence joins TRBV28 and TRBJ2-5; D is ambiguous. The CDR3 sequence is 16 residues long. Trimming took off 6 bases at V and 0 bases at J, with 17 bases between the two ends. Germline CDR1 MDHEN, CDR2 SYDVKM. The CDR3 DNA follows: TGTGCCAGCAGCCCTTCGTTACACACTGACCAAGAGACCCAGTACTTC. It specifies CASSPSLHTDQETQYF.

The count of this clone is one. The chain links TRBV7-3 to TRBJ2-7; maybe TRBD2 (6 bases). Germline V gene sequence: CDR1 SGHTA, CDR2 FQGTGA. The CDR3 is made up of 13 amino acids. Deletions cut 8 bases from V and 2 bases from J, with 13 bases between. The CDR3 region is CASGLAETYEQYF. In DNA form, the CDR3 reads TGTGCCAGCGGTTTAGCGGAGACCTACGAGCAGTACTTC.

This chain links TRBV10-3 with TRBJ2-7; a weak D match, TRBD1 (6 bases). The ends were cut back, 2 bases at V and 0 bases at J, with 11 bases in the middle. Per germline, CDR1 ENHRY and CDR2 SYGVKD. The CDR3 has 15 amino acids. CDR3 sequence: CAISEGTLGSYEQYF. The CDR3 nucleotides read TGTGCCATCAGTGAGGGGACATTGGGCTCCTACGAGCAGTACTTC.

The chain carries TRBV18 and TRBJ1-1, with D unresolved. V dropped 4 bases and J dropped 1 base, with 10 bases sitting between them. CDR3 length: 14 amino acids. CDR1 KGHSH and CDR2 LQKENI come from the germline V gene. CDR3: CASSLTGTNTEAFF. As DNA, the CDR3 is TGTGCCAGCTCACTTACCGGAACGAACACTGAAGCTTTCTTT.